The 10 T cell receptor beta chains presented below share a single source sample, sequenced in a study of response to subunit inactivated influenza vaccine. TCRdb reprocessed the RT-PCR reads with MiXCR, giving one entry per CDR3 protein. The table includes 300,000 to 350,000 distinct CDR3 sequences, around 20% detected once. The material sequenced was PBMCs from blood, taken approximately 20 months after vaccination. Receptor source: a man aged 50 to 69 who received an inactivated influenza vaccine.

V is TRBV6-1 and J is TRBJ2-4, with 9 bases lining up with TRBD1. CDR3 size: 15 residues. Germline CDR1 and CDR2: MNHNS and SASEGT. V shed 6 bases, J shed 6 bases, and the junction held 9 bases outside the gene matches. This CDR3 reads CASRSSGQGRNIQYF. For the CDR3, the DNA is TGTGCCAGCAGAAGTTCGGGACAGGGAAGAAACATTCAGTACTTC.

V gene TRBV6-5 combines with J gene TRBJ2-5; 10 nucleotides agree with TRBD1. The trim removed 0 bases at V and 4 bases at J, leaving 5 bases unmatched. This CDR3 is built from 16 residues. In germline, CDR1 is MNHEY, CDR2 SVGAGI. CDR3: CASSYSRQGARETQYF. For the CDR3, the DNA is TGTGCCAGCAGTTACTCGAGACAGGGGGCGCGAGAGACCCAGTACTTC.

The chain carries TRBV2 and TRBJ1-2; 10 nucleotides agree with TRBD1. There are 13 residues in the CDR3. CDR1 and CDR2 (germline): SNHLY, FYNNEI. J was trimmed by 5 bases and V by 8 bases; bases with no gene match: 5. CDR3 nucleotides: TGTGCCAGCCGGGACAGGGGCCAATATGGCTACACCTTC. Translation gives CASRDRGQYGYTF.

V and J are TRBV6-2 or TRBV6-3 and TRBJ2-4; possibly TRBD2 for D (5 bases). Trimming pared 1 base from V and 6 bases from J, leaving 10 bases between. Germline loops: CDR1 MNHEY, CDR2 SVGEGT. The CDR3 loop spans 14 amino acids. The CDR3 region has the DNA TGTGCCAGCAGTTACTTGCCGAGCGGAAACATTCAGTACTTC. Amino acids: CASSYLPSGNIQYF.

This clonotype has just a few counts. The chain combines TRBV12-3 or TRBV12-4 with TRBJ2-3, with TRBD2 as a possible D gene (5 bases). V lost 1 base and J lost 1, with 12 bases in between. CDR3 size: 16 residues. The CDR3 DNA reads TGTGCCAGCAGTTTAGGCCGGGGTTCGGGCACAGATACGCAGTATTTT. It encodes CASSLGRGSGTDTQYF.

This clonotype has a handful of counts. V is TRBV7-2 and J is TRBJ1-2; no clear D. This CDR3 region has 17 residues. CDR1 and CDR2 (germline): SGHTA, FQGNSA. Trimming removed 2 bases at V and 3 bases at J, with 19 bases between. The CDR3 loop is CASSLKEARLPDYGYTF. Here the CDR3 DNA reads TGTGCCAGCAGCTTAAAGGAGGCCAGACTCCCGGACTATGGCTACACCTTC.

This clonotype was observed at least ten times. In nucleotides, the CDR3 is TGCAGCGTTGGACAGGGGGGCACTGAAGCTTTCTTT. Amino acid sequence: CSVGQGGTEAFF. The chain is built from TRBV29-1 and TRBJ1-1; TRBD1 matches 9 bases. Germline CDR1 and CDR2: SQVTM and ANQGSEA. J gave up 4 bases and V 4 bases, and 1 base lay outside the gene matches. The CDR3 consists of 12 residues.

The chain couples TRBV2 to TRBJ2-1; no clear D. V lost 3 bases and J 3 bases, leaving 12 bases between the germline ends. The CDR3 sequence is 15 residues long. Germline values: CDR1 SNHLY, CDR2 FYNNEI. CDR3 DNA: TGTGCCAGCAGTGAGCGTCAGCCCTTCTACAATGAGCAGTTCTTC. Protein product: CASSERQPFYNEQFF.

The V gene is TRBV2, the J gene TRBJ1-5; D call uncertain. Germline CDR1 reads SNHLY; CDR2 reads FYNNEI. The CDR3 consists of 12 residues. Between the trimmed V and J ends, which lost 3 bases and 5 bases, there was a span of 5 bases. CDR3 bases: TGTGCCAGCAGTGATCATTATCAGCCCCAGCATTTT. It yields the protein CASSDHYQPQHF.

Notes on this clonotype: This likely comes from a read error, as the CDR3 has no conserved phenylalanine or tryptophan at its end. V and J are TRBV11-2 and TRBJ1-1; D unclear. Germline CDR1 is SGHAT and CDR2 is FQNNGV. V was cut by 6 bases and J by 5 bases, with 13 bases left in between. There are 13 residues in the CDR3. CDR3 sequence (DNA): TGTGCCAGCAGTTACGGAGGGAAAACTGAAGCTTTCATT. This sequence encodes CASSYGGKTEAFI.